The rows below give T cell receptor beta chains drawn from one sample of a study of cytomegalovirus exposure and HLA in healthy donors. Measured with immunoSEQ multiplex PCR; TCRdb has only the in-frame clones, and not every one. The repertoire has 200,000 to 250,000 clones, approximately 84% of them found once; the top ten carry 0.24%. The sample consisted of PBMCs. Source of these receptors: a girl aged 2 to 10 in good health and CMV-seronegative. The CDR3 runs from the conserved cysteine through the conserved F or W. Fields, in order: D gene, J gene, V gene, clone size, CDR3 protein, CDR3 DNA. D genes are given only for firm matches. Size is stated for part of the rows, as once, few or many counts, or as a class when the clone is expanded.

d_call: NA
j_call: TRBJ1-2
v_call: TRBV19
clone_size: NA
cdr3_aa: CATQPGGIYGYTF
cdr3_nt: TGTGCCACCCAGCCCGGGGGAATCTATGGCTACACCTTC

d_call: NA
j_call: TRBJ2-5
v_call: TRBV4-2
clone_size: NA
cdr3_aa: CASSQARGETQYF
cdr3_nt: TGTGCCAGCAGCCAAGCTAGGGGGGAGACCCAGTACTTC

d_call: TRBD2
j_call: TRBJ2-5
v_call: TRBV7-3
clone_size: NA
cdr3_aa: CASSFSGGAGETQYF
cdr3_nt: TGTGCCAGCAGCTTTAGCGGGGGGGCCGGAGAGACCCAGTACTTC

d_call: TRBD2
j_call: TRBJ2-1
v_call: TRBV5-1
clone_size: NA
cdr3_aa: CASSFTSGGADEQFF
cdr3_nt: TGCGCCAGCAGCTTTACTAGCGGGGGGGCCGATGAGCAGTTCTTC

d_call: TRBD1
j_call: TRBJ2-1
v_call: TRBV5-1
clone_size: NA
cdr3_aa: CASSKPGQGFDEQFF
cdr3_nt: TGCGCCAGCAGCAAACCGGGACAGGGGTTTGATGAGCAGTTCTTC

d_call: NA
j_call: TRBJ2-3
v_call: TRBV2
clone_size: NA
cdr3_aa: CASSSRQVGTDTQYF
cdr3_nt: TGTGCCAGCAGTAGCCGACAGGTCGGCACAGATACGCAGTATTTT

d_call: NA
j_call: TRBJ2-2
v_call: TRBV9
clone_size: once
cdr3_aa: CASSVEGGADGELFF
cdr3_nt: TGTGCCAGCAGCGTAGAGGGGGGGGCGGACGGGGAGCTGTTTTTT

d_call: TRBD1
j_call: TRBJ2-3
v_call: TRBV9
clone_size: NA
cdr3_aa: CASSPRGRDTQYF
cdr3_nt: TGTGCCAGCAGCCCCAGGGGGCGCGATACGCAGTATTTT

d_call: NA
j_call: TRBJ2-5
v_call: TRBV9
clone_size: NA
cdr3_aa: CASSVYGTGETQYF
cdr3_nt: TGTGCCAGCAGCGTATACGGGACTGGAGAGACCCAGTACTTC

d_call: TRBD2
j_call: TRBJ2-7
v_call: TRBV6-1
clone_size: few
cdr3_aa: CASSGLAGVYEQYF
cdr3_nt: TGTGCCAGCAGTGGACTAGCGGGAGTCTACGAGCAGTACTTC

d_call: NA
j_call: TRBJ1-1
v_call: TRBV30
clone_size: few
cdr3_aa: CAWIGQLNTEAFF
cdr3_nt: TGTGCCTGGATTGGGCAGTTGAACACTGAAGCTTTCTTT

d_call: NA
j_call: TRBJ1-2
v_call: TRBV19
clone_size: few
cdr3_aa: CASSLYNQNYGYTF
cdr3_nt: TGTGCCAGTAGCTTATACAATCAGAACTATGGCTACACCTTC

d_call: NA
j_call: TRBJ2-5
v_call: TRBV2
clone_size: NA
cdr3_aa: CASSERGMGETQYF
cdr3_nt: TGTGCCAGCAGTGAAAGGGGGATGGGAGAGACCCAGTACTTC

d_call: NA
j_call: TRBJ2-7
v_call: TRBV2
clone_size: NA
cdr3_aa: CASSDPSVHYEQYF
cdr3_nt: TGTGCCAGCAGTGACCCCTCGGTTCACTACGAGCAGTACTTC

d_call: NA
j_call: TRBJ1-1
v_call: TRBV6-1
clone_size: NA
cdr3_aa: CASSETPGRYTEAFF
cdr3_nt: TGTGCCAGCAGTGAAACCCCAGGGCGGTACACTGAAGCTTTCTTT

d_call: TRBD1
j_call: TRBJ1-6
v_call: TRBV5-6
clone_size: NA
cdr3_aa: CASSLIAGGSPLHF
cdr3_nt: TGTGCCAGCAGCTTGATAGCAGGGGGTTCACCCCTCCACTTT

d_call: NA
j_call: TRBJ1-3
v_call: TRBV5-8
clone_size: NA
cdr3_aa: CASSLEPDSGNTIYF
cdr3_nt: TGTGCCAGCAGCTTGGAGCCTGACTCTGGAAACACCATATATTTT

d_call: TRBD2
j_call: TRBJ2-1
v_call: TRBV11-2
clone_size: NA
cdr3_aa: CASSFEGLAGNEQFF
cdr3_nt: TGTGCCAGCAGCTTTGAGGGGCTAGCGGGGAATGAGCAGTTCTTC

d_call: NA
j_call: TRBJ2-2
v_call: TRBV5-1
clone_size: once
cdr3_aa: CASSLAAGPGELFF
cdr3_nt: TGCGCCAGCAGCTTGGCCGCAGGGCCCGGGGAGCTGTTTTTT

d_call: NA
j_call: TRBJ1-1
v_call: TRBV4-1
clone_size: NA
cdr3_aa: CASSQFAALGAEAFF
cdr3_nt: TGCGCCAGCAGCCAATTTGCGGCCCTAGGCGCTGAAGCTTTCTTT

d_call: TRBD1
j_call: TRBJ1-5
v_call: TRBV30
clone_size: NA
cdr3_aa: CAWGQGNQPQHF
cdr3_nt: TGTGCCTGGGGACAGGGCAATCAGCCCCAGCATTTT

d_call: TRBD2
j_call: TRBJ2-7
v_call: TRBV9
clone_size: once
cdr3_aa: CASSAGLAGSYEQYF
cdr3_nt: TGTGCCAGCAGCGCCGGACTAGCGGGATCCTACGAGCAGTACTTC

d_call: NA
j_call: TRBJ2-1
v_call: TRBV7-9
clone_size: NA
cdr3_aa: CASSTPTSPYNEQFF
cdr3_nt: TGTGCCAGCAGCACTCCGACTAGTCCCTACAATGAGCAGTTCTTC

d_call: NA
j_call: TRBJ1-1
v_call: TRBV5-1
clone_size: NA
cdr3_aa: CASSLAGGRGTEAFF
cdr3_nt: TGCGCCAGCAGCTTGGCCGGGGGGAGGGGCACTGAAGCTTTCTTT

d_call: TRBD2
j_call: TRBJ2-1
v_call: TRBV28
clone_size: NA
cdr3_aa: CASSLAGTRSYNEQFF
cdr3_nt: TGTGCCAGCAGTTTGGCCGGGACTAGGTCCTACAATGAGCAGTTCTTC

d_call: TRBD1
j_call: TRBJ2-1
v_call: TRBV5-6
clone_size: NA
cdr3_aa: CASSPRTGRSSYNEQFF
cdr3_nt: TGTGCCAGCAGCCCTAGGACAGGGCGCAGCTCCTACAATGAGCAGTTCTTC

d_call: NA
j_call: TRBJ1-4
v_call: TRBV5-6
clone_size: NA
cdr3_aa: CASNPGPQGKLFF
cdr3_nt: TGTGCCAGCAACCCGGGACCCCAGGGGAAACTGTTTTTT

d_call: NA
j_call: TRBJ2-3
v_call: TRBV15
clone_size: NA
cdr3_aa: CATSPYAGLPDTQYF
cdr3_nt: TGTGCCACCAGCCCCTACGCGGGTTTACCAGATACGCAGTATTTT

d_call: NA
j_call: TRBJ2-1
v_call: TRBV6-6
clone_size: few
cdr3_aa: CASSRQGRPAHNEQFF
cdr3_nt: TGTGCCAGCAGTCGCCAAGGGAGGCCGGCCCACAATGAGCAGTTCTTC

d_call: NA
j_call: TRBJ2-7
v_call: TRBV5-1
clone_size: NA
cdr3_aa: CASSLAEGINDEQYF
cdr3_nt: TGCGCCAGCAGCTTGGCGGAGGGAATCAACGACGAGCAGTACTTC

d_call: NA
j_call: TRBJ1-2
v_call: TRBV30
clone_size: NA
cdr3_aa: CAWSRGAGYGYTF
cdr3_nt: TGTGCCTGGAGCCGGGGGGCAGGCTATGGCTACACCTTC

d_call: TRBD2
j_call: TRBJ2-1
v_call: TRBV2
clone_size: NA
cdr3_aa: CASSLTSGSYNEQFF
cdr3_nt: TGTGCCAGCAGCCTTACTAGCGGCTCCTACAATGAGCAGTTCTTC

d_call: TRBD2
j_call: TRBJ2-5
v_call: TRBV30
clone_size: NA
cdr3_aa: CAWRHRLLAGVTETQYF
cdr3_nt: TGTGCCTGGCGCCACCGGCTACTAGCGGGAGTAACTGAGACCCAGTACTTC

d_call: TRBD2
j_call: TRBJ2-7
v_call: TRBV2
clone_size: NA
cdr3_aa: CASSGTSGRTYEQYF
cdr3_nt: TGTGCCAGCAGTGGGACTAGCGGGAGGACCTACGAGCAGTACTTC

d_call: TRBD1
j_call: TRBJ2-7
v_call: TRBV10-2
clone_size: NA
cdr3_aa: CASRTGIYYEQYF
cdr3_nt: TGCGCCAGCAGGACAGGGATTTACTACGAGCAGTACTTC

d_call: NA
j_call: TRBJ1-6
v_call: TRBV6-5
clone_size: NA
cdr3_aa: CASSLGQYSSPLHF
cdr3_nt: TGTGCCAGCAGTTTAGGACAGTATAGTTCACCCCTCCACTTT

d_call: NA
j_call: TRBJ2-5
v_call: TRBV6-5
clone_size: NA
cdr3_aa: CASSQQGRKYF
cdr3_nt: TGTGCCAGCAGTCAACAGGGACGGAAGTACTTC

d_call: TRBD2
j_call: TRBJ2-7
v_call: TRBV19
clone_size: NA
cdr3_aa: CASSPLAGRWEQYF
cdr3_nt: TGTGCCAGTAGTCCCCTAGCGGGAAGGTGGGAGCAGTACTTC

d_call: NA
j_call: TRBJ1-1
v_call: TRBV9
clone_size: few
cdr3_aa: CASSPGGYREAFF
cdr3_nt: TGTGCCAGCAGCCCGGGCGGGTACCGCGAAGCTTTCTTT

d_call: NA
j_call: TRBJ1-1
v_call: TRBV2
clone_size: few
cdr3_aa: CASSEAPGGMEAFF
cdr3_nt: TGTGCCAGCAGTGAAGCGCCGGGGGGGATGGAAGCTTTCTTT

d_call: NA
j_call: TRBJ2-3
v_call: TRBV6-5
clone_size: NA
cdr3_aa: CASRSGNTDTQYF
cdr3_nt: TGTGCCAGCAGGAGCGGAAACACAGATACGCAGTATTTT

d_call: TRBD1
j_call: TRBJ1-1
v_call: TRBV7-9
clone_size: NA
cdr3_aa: CASSLAAVGQGSTEAFF
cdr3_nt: TGTGCCAGCAGCTTAGCTGCGGTAGGACAGGGGAGCACTGAAGCTTTCTTT